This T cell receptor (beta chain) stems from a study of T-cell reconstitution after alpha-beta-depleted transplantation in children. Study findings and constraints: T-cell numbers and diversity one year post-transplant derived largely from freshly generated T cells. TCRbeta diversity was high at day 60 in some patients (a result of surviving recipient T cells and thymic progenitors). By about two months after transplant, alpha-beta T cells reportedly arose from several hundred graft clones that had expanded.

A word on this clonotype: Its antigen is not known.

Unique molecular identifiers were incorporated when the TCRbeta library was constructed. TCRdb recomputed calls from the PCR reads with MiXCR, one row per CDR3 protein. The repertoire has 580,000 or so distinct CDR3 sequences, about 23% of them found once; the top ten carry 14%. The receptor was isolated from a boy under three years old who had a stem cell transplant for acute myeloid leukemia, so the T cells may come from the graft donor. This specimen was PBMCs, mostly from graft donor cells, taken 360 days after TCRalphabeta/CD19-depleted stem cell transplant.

DNA of the CDR3: TGTGCCAGCACTTTTGGATGGAATCAGCCCCAGCATTTT. Protein: CASTFGWNQPQHF. V and J are TRBV12-3 or TRBV12-4 and TRBJ1-5; D uncertain. CDR3 size: 13 residues. The V end lost 7 bases, the J end lost 4 bases, and 11 bases lay between the germline ends.